This T cell receptor beta chain was sequenced in a study of molecular identifiers for immune sequencing clone quantification. The table lists this clonotype with many counts. Germline CDR1 is LGHDT and CDR2 is YNNKEL (reference sequence). The CDR3 is made up of 18 amino acids. The germline V and J ends were trimmed by 4 bases and 0 bases, with 21 bases remaining between them. TCRdb ran MiXCR on the PCR reads and lists one entry per CDR3 protein. The table records about 640,000 distinct CDR3 sequences, about 20% of them present only once. The chain couples TRBV3-1 to TRBJ1-1; possible D gene TRBD1, 6 bases. Sequencing was carried out using naive CD8+ T cells from blood, with Jurkat cell RNA spiked in. The sample's subset: FACS-sorted CD8+CD4-CCR7+CD45RA+ naive T cells. The receptor was derived from a human donor in good health. Some libraries in this study had Jurkat cell RNA spiked in. The DNA of the CDR3 is TGTGCCAGCAGCCCATCCTGGACAGAAACAATGCTGAACACTGAAGCTTTCTTT. Amino acid sequence: CASSPSWTETMLNTEAFF.